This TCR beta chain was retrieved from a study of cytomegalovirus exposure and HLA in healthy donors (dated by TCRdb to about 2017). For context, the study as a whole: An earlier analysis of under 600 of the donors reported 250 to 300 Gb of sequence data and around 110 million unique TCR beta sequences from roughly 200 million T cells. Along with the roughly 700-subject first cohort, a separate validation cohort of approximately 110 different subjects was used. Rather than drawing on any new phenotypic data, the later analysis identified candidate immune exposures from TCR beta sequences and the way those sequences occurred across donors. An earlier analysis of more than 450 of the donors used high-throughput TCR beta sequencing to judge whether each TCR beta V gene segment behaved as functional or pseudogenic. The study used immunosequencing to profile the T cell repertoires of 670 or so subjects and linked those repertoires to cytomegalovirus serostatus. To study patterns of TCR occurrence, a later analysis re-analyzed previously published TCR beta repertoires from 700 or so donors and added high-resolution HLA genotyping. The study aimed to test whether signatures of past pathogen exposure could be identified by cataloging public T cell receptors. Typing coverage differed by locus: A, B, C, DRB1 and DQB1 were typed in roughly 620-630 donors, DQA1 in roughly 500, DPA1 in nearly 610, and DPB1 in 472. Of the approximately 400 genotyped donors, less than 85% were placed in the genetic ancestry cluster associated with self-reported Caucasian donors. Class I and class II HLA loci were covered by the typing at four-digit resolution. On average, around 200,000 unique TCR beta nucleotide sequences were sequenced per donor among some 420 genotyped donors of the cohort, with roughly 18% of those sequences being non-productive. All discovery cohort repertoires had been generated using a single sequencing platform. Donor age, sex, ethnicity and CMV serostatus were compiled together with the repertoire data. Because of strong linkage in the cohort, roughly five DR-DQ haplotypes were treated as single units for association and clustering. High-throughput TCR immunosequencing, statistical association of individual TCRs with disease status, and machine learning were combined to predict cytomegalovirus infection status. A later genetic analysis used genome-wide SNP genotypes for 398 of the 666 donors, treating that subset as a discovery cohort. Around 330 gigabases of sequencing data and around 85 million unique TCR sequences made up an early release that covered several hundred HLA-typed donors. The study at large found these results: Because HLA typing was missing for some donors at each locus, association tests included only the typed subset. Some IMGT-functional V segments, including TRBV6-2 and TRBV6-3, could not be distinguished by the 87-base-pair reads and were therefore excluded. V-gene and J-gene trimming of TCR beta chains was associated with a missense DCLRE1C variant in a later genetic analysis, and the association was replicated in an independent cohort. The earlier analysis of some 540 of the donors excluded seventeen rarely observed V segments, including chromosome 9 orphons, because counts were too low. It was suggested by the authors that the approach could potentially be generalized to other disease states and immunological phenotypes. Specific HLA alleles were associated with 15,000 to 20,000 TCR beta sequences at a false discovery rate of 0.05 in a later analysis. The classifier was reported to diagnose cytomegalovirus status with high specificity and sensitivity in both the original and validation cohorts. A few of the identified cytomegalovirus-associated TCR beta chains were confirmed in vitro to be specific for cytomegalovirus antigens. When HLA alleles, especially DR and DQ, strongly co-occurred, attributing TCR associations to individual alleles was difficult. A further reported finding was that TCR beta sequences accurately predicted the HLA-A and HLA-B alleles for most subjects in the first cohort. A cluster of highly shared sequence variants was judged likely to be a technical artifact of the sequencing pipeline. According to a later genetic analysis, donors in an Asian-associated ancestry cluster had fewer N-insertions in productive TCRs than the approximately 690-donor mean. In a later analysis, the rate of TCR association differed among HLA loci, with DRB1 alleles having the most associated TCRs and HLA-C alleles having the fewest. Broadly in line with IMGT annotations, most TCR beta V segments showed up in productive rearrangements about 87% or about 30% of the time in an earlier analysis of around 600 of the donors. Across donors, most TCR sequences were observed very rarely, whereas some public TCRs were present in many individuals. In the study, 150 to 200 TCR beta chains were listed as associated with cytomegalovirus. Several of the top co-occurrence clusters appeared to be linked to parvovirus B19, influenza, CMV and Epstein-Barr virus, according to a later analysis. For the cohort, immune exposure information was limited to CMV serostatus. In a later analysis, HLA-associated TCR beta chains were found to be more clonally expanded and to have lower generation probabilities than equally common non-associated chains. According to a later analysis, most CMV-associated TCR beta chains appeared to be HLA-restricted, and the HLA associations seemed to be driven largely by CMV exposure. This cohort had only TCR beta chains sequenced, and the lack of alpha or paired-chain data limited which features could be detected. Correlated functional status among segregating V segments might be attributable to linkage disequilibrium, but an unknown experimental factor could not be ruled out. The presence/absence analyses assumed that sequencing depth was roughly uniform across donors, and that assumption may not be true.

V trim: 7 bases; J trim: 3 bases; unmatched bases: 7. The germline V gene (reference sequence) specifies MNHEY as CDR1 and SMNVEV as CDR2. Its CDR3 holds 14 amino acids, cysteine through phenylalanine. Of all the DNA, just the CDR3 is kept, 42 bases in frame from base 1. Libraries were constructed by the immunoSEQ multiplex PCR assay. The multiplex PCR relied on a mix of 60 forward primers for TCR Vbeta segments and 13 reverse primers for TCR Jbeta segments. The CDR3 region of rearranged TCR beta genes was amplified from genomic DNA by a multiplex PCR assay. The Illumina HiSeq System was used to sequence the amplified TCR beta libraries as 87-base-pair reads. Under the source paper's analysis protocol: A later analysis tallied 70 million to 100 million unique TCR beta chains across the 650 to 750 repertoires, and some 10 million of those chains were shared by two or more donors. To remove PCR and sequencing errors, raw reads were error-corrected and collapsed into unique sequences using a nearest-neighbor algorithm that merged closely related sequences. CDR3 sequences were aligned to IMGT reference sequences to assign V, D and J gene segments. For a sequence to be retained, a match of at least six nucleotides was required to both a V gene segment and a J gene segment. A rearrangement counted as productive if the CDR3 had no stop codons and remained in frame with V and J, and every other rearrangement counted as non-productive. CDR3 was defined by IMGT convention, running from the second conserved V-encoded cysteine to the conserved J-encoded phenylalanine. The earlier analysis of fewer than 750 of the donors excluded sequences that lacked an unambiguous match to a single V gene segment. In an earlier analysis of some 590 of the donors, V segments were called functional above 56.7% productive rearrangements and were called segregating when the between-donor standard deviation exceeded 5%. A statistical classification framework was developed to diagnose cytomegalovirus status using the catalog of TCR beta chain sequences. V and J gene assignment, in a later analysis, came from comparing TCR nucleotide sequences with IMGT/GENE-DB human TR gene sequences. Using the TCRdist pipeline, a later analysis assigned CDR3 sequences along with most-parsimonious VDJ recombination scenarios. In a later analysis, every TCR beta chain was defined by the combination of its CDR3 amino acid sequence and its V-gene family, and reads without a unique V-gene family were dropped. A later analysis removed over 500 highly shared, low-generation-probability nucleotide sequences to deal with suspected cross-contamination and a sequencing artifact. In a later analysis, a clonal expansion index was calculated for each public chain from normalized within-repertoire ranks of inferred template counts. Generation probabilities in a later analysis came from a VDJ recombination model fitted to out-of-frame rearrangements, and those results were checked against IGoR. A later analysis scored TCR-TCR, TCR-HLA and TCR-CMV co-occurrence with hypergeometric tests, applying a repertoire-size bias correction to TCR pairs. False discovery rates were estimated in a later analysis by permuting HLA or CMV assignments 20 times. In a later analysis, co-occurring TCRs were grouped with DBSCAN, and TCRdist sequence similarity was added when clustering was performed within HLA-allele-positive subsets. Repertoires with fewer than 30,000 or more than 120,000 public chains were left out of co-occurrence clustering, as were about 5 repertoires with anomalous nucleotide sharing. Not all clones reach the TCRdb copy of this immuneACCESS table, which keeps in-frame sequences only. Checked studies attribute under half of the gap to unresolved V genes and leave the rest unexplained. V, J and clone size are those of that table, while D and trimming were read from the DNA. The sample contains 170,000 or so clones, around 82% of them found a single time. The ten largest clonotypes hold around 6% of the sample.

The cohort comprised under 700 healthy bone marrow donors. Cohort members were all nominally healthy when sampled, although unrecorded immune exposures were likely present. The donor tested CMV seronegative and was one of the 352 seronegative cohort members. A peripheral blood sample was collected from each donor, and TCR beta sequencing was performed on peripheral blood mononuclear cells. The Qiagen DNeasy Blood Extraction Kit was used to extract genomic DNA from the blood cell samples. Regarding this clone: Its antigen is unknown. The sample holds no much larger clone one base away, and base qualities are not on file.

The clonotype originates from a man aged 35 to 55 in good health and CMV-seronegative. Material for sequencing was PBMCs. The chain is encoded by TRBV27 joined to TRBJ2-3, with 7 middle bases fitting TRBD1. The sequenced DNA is TGTGCCAGCATGGGACAGAGTAGGACAGATACGCAGTATTTT. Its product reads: CASMGQSRTDTQYF.